This T cell receptor beta chain was captured by sequencing in a study of cytomegalovirus exposure and HLA in healthy donors. Primers included in the PCR were 60 Vbeta and 13 Jbeta primers. Repertoires were generated with immunoSEQ multiplex PCR, while TCRdb's copy carries only in-frame clones and drops some. The table includes more than 130,000 clones, roughly two thirds detected once. Sample: PBMCs. This receptor was identified in a human donor in good health.

The CDR3 loop reads CASSRSRESGNTGELFF. The CDR3 DNA sequence: TGTGCCAGCAGTAGAAGCCGGGAGTCGGGGAACACCGGGGAGCTGTTTTTT. The chain combines TRBV27 with TRBJ2-2; D possibly corresponds to TRBD2 (6 bases). Deletions cut 5 bases from V and 1 base from J, with 17 bases between. CDR1 and CDR2 (germline): MNHEY, SMNVEV (reference sequence). The CDR3 is 17 residues long.